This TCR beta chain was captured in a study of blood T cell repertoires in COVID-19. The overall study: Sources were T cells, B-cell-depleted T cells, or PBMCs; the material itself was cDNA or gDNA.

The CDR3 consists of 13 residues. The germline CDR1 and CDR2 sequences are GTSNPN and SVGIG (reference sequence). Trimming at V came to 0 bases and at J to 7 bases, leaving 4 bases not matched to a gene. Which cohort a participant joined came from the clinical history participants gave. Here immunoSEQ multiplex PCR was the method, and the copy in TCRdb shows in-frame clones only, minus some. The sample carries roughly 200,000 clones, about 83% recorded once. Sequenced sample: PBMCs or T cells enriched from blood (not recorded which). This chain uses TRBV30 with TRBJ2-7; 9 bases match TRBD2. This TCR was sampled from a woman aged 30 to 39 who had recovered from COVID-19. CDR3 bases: TGTGCCTGGAGTGTACTAGCGGGCGGGGAGCAGTACTTC. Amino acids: CAWSVLAGGEQYF. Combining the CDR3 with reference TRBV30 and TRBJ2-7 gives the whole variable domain SQTIHQWPATLVQPVGSPLSLECTVEGTSNPNLYWYRQAAGRGLQLLFYSVGIGQISSEVPQNLSASRPQDRQFILSSKKLLLSDSGFYLCAWSVLAGGEQYFGPGTRLTVT.